The 18 T cell receptor beta chains below come from one sample, sequenced in a study of CD8+ T cells in alopecia areata. Reverse transcribed after extraction, RNA yielded cDNA as the sequencing template. Assay: immunoSEQ multiplex PCR; the TCRdb copy retains only in-frame clones and omits some. Of some 160,000 clones listed, approximately 65% are singletons. Sequencing was done on a sample of CD8+ T cells sorted from blood. These receptors all stem from a human donor in good health.

This clone was picked up many times. The genes are TRBV7-2 and TRBJ1-4; 8 bases align to TRBD1. V gave up 5 bases and J gave up 7 bases; unmatched junction bases: 6. Germline CDR1 reads SGHTA; CDR2 reads FQGNSA. The CDR3 consists of 14 residues. The CDR3 DNA is TGTGCCAGCAGCCTAAACAGGGGGTTTGAAAAACTGTTTTTT. Encoded protein: CASSLNRGFEKLFF.

The chain links TRBV2 to TRBJ2-7; no clear D. There are 11 residues in the CDR3. Trimming took off 1 base at V and 6 bases at J, with 4 bases between the two ends. CDR1 SNHLY and CDR2 FYNNEI come from the germline V gene. The CDR3 sequence: CASSEGGEQYF. DNA for the CDR3: TGTGCCAGCAGTGAAGGAGGCGAGCAGTACTTC.

This clone was seen just once. The rearrangement links TRBV29-1 to TRBJ1-2; D possibly corresponds to TRBD1 (5 bases). Germline V gene sequence: CDR1 SQVTM, CDR2 ANQGSEA. Trimming removed 7 bases from V and 2 bases from J, with 14 bases in between. The CDR3 is made up of 13 amino acids. The CDR3 sequence: CSAGASLNYGYTF. The DNA for the CDR3 is TGCAGCGCCGGGGCGAGTTTAAACTATGGCTACACCTTC.

The V call is TRBV7-9, the J call TRBJ1-2; maybe TRBD1 (5 bases). V was clipped by 4 bases and J by 7 bases, with 13 bases between them. Looked up from germline, CDR1 is SEHNR and CDR2 is FQNEAQ (reference sequence). The length of the CDR3 is 13 residues. CDR3 loop: CASSSAGPGGYTF. Here the CDR3 DNA reads TGTGCCAGCAGCTCAGCAGGGCCAGGTGGCTACACCTTC.

The chain carries TRBV28 and TRBJ1-5, with D uncertain. CDR1 MDHEN and CDR2 SYDVKM come from the germline V gene. The CDR3 is 13 residues long. V dropped 5 bases and J dropped 7 bases, with 12 bases sitting between them. CDR3 DNA sequence: TGTGCCAGCAGTGCCCCGGGAATACAGCCCCAGCATTTT. The encoded protein is CASSAPGIQPQHF.

This clone was counted a single time. The rearrangement joins TRBV2 to TRBJ2-1; D unresolved. The CDR3 runs 13 residues. Trimming stripped 10 bases from V and 6 bases from J, with 16 bases between. CDR1 is SNHLY and CDR2 is FYNNEI in the germline V gene. This CDR3 is CATGPTVSNEQFF. The CDR3 DNA reads as TGTGCCACCGGGCCCACAGTTTCCAATGAGCAGTTCTTC. Complete variable domain (other parts from reference TRBV2 and TRBJ2-1): EPEVTQTPSHQVTQMGQEVILRCVPISNHLYFYWYRQILGQKVEFLVSFYNNEISEKSEIFDDQFSVERPDGSNFTLKIRSTKLEDSAMYFCATGPTVSNEQFFGPGTRLTVL.

The chain recombines TRBV5-1 with TRBJ2-5; no reliable D call. V was clipped by 2 bases and J by 5 bases, with 10 bases between them. Germline V gene sequence: CDR1 SGHRS, CDR2 YFSETQ. CDR3 length: 13 residues. CDR3 in amino acids: CASSLGFGETQYF. The CDR3 DNA sequence: TGCGCCAGCAGCTTAGGATTCGGGGAGACCCAGTACTTC. The full variable domain, its missing parts supplied by reference TRBV5-1 and TRBJ2-5, is KAGVTQTPRYLIKTRGQQVTLSCSPISGHRSVSWYQQTPGQGLQFLFEYFSETQRNKGNFPGRFSGRQFSNSRSEMNVSTLELGDSALYLCASSLGFGETQYFGPGTRLLVL.

The gene calls are TRBV25-1 and TRBJ2-5; D unclear. The J call may be in error: the DNA end matches TRBJ2-7 better. The CDR3 has 11 residues. Germline CDR1 MGHDK, CDR2 SYGVNS. CDR3 loop: CASSDAYEQYF. CDR3 in DNA: TGTGCCAGCAGTGACGCCTACGAGCAGTACTTC.

A single count supports this clone. At one of its ends the junction is not consistent with the germline gene, which may arise from a read error. CDR3 amino acids: CASSYSGSYLW. As DNA, the CDR3 is TGTGCCAGCAGCTACTCGGGCTCGTACCTTTGG. The J gene is TRBJ2-7, the V gene TRBV11-2; D is ambiguous. CDR1 SGHAT and CDR2 FQNNGV come from the germline V gene. This CDR3 is 11 amino acids long.

This clone was seen a single time. The V call is TRBV10-2, the J call TRBJ2-7; D unclear. This CDR3 has 13 residues. The germline V gene has CDR1 WSHSY and CDR2 SAAADI. The V and J ends lost 3 bases and 2 bases respectively, with 8 bases between them. The CDR3 sequence is CASSDGAPYEQYF. The CDR3, as DNA: TGCGCCAGCAGTGACGGAGCACCCTACGAGCAGTACTTC.

The V gene is TRBV7-8, the J gene TRBJ2-1, with 8 positions matching TRBD2. Trimming took 2 bases from V and 6 from J; bases not matched to a gene: 9. The CDR3 contains 16 residues. From germline, CDR1 is SGHVS and CDR2 FQNEAQ. The CDR3 region is CASSLSTGGRPNEQFF. DNA of the CDR3: TGTGCCAGCAGCTTATCGACTGGCGGGAGGCCCAATGAGCAGTTCTTC.

J is TRBJ2-7 and V is TRBV6-1; D is possibly TRBD1 (6 bases). The germline gives CDR1 MNHNS, CDR2 SASEGT. This CDR3 has 12 residues. V gave up 3 bases and J gave up 6 bases, with 9 bases separating them. As DNA, the CDR3 is TGTGCCAGCAGTGAGTGGGGGCGCGAGCAGTACTTC. The encoded protein is CASSEWGREQYF.

This chain connects TRBV11-2 to TRBJ1-2, with D hard to call. CDR1 and CDR2 from the germline V gene are SGHAT and FQNNGV. V was shortened by 0 bases and J by 0 bases, with 5 bases between the two germline ends. This CDR3 spans 14 amino acids. The CDR3 sequence is CASSLDRANYGYTF. For the CDR3, the DNA is TGTGCCAGCAGCTTAGACAGAGCTAACTATGGCTACACCTTC.

The J gene is TRBJ1-1, the V gene TRBV29-1; possibly TRBD1 for D (5 bases). Germline V lookup: CDR1 SQVTM, CDR2 ANQGSEA. V lost 7 bases and J lost 2, with 8 bases in between. The CDR3 is made up of 11 amino acids. CDR3 nucleotides: TGCAGCGCCAGGGAAAACACTGAAGCTTTCTTT. It encodes CSARENTEAFF.

The V call is TRBV7-6, the J call TRBJ2-5; unclear D gene. V gave up 0 bases and J gave up 5 bases, with 13 bases separating them. The CDR3 contains 15 residues. Germline-derived CDR1 and CDR2 are SGHVS and FNYEAQ. The CDR3 here is CASSLAKGPGETQYF. In DNA form, the CDR3 reads TGTGCCAGCAGCTTAGCGAAGGGCCCCGGGGAGACCCAGTACTTC.

This clone was found a few times. The rearrangement links TRBV29-1 to TRBJ1-2; D is perhaps TRBD1 (5 bases). CDR1 SQVTM and CDR2 ANQGSEA come from the germline V gene. V shed 5 bases and J shed 6 bases, with 13 bases lying between them. CDR3 size: 12 residues. This chain's CDR3 is CSVRVRANGYTF. The CDR3 coding sequence is TGCAGCGTTAGAGTCAGGGCGAATGGCTACACCTTC. Full variable domain (outside the CDR3, taken from reference TRBV29-1 and TRBJ1-2): SAVISQKPSRDICQRGTSLTIQCQVDSQVTMMFWYRQQPGQSLTLIATANQGSEATYESGFVIDKFPISRPNLTFSTLTVSNMSPEDSSIYLCSVRVRANGYTFGSGTRLTVV.

The V and J genes are TRBV13 and TRBJ2-3; TRBD2 matches 15 bases. Trimming took 8 bases from V and 1 from J; bases not matched to a gene: 4. This CDR3 contains 16 residues. Germline values: CDR1 PRHDT, CDR2 FYEKMQ (reference sequence). CDR3 nucleotides: TGTGCCAGCGGACTAGCGGGAGGGCCGGGCACAGATACGCAGTATTTT. Translated: CASGLAGGPGTDTQYF. Based on the CDR3 plus reference TRBV13 and TRBJ2-3, the full variable domain is AAGVIQSPRHLIKEKRETATLKCYPIPRHDTVYWYQQGPGQDPQFLISFYEKMQSDKGSIPDRFSAQQFSDYHSELNMSSLELGDSALYFCASGLAGGPGTDTQYFGPGTRLTVL.

V gene TRBV2 combines with J gene TRBJ2-5; D could derive from TRBD1 or TRBD2 (5 bases each). Germline values: CDR1 SNHLY, CDR2 FYNNEI. V was shortened by 5 bases and J by 3 bases, with 13 bases between the two germline ends. This CDR3 region has 14 residues. CDR3 DNA: TGTGCCAGCAGTCCCACGGGGCCCAAAGAGACCCAGTACTTC. Residues: CASSPTGPKETQYF.